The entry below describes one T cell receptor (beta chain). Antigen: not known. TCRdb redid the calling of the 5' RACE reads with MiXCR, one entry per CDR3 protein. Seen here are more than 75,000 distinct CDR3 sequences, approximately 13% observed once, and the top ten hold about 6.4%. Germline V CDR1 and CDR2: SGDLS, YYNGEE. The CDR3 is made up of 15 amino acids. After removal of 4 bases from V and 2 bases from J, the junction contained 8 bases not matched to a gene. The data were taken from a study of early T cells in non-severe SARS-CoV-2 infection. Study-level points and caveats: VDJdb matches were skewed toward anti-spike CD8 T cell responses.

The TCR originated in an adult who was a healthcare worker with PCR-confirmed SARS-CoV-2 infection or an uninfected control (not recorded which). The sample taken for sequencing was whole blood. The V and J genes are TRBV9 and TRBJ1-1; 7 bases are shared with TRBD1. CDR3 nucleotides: TGTGCCAGCAGCACAAACAGGGGAGGAAACACTGAAGCTTTCTTT. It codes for CASSTNRGGNTEAFF.